The 28 T cell receptor beta chains below were found in one sample sequenced in a study of T cells in localized non-small cell lung cancer. The assay was immunoSEQ multiplex PCR, and TCRdb's table has in-frame clones only and misses some. The sample lists tens of thousands of clones, about nine tenths occurring once. The sample consisted of peripheral blood, taken before any cancer treatment. The receptors shown here come from a man between 40 and 70 years old with stage I lung adenocarcinoma.

The CDR3 region is CASSHSGRNYNEQFF. The CDR3 nucleotides are TGTGCCAGCAGCCATAGCGGGAGAAACTACAATGAGCAGTTCTTC. The rearrangement uses TRBV11-2 and TRBJ2-1, with 9 bases that match TRBD2. The germline V gene has CDR1 SGHAT and CDR2 FQNNGV. V lost 5 bases, J lost 3 bases, and 5 bases stayed unmatched. The CDR3 extends over 15 amino acids.

The chain joins TRBV6-1 to TRBJ2-7; D is undetermined. Germline V lookup: CDR1 MNHNS, CDR2 SASEGT. V gave up 7 bases and J gave up 1 base, with 8 bases separating them. This CDR3 comprises 12 residues. The DNA of the CDR3 is TGTGCCAGCACATACAGTTCCTACGAGCAGTACTTC. Translation gives CASTYSSYEQYF.

V usage is TRBV4-1 and J usage is TRBJ2-7, with TRBD2 matching 11 bases. V gave up 6 bases and J gave up 5 bases; unmatched junction bases: 6. CDR1 MGHRA and CDR2 YSYEKL come from the germline V gene. The CDR3 length is 14 residues. The CDR3 reads CASRLLAGADEQYF. The CDR3 nucleotides read TGCGCCAGCAGGCTACTAGCGGGGGCGGACGAGCAGTACTTC.

The rearrangement uses TRBV11-2 and TRBJ1-1, with D uncertain. The germline V and J ends were trimmed by 2 bases and 4 bases, with 14 bases remaining between them. This CDR3 is 15 amino acids long. Germline CDR1 and CDR2: SGHAT and FQNNGV. This CDR3 is CASSLTRTRSTEAFF. The CDR3 DNA sequence: TGTGCCAGCAGCTTAACCCGTACGCGAAGCACTGAAGCTTTCTTT.

The rearrangement uses TRBV4-1 and TRBJ1-4; weak D call: TRBD1 (6 bases). Per the germline V gene, CDR1 is MGHRA and CDR2 is YSYEKL. The V end lost 6 bases, the J end lost 3 bases, and 14 bases lay between the germline ends. This CDR3 comprises 15 residues. The chain's CDR3 is CASSQGLMPNEKLFF. In DNA form, the CDR3 reads TGCGCCAGCAGTCAGGGGTTGATGCCTAATGAAAAACTGTTTTTT.

The chain has TRBV6-6 and TRBJ2-1, with TRBD1 matching 8 bases. V dropped 8 bases and J dropped 5; count of bases not matched to a gene: 5. Per germline, CDR1 MNHNY and CDR2 SVGAGI (reference sequence). The CDR3 consists of 13 residues. The DNA for the CDR3 is TGTGCCAGCGTCAGGACAGGGAACAATGAGCAGTTCTTC. Its translation is CASVRTGNNEQFF.

CDR3 region: CASSRAGLASNTGELFF. The CDR3, as DNA: TGTGCCAGTAGCAGGGCGGGACTAGCTTCGAACACCGGGGAGCTGTTTTTT. This chain links TRBV19 with TRBJ2-2; 9 bases match TRBD2. V shed 6 bases and J 0 bases; nucleotides not matched to a gene: 8. The CDR3 spans 17 residues. Germline CDR1 is LNHDA and CDR2 is SQIVND (reference sequence).

V is TRBV7-9 and J is TRBJ2-1, with D tentatively TRBD1 (5 bases). CDR3 length: 16 amino acids. Between the trimmed V and J ends, which lost 1 base and 6 bases, there was a span of 16 bases. The germline V gene has CDR1 SEHNR and CDR2 FQNEAQ (reference sequence). CDR3 nucleotides: TGTGCCAGCAGCTTAGTAGAGGAGATTCAGGGCAATGAGCAGTTCTTC. Translation gives CASSLVEEIQGNEQFF.

This clone was seen a handful of times. The chain combines TRBV5-1 with TRBJ1-5; the match to TRBD1 covers 7 bases. This CDR3 spans 17 amino acids. Trimming removed 4 bases from V and 0 bases from J; junction bases left unmatched: 10. Germline V gene lookup returns CDR1 SGHRS and CDR2 YFSETQ. The chain's CDR3 is CASSPTPTGHSNQPQHF. Written as DNA, the CDR3 is TGCGCCAGCAGCCCGACCCCGACAGGGCATAGCAATCAGCCCCAGCATTTT.

The genes are TRBV7-9 and TRBJ1-2; D call uncertain. CDR3 size: 14 residues. The V gene lost 5 bases and the J gene lost 4 bases, with 14 bases spanning the gap. CDR1 and CDR2 from the germline V gene are SEHNR and FQNEAQ (reference sequence). The CDR3 here is CASSPPQLLYGYTF. The DNA of the CDR3 is TGTGCCAGCAGCCCCCCCCAGCTCCTCTATGGCTACACCTTC.

As regards this clone: At one boundary the junction diverges from the germline segment, which might be a read error. The genes are TRBV7-9 and TRBJ2-1, with D perhaps TRBD2 (6 bases). From germline, CDR1 is SEHNR and CDR2 FQNEAQ (reference sequence). This CDR3 region has 15 residues. In nucleotides, the CDR3 is TGTGCCAGCAGCCTAGCGTTTAGCTCCTACAATGAGCAGTTCTTC. It codes for CASSLAFSSYNEQFF.

V usage is TRBV19 and J usage is TRBJ2-1; TRBD2 matches 11 bases. V trimming: 2 bases; J trimming: 1 base; junction bases outside the gene matches: 4. The CDR3 runs 17 residues. Germline loops: CDR1 LNHDA, CDR2 SQIVND (reference sequence). The CDR3 sequence is CASSIRLAGMSYNEQFF. The CDR3 region has the DNA TGTGCCAGTAGTATACGACTAGCGGGGATGTCCTACAATGAGCAGTTCTTC. The complete variable domain, with remaining parts taken from reference TRBV19 and TRBJ2-1, reads DGGITQSPKYLFRKEGQNVTLSCEQNLNHDAMYWYRQDPGQGLRLIYYSQIVNDFQKGDIAEGYSVSREKKESFPLTVTSAQKNPTAFYLCASSIRLAGMSYNEQFFGPGTRLTVL.

The chain employs TRBV10-3 and TRBJ2-3; the D is unclear. The CDR3 totals 16 residues. Germline CDR1 and CDR2: ENHRY and SYGVKD. Trimming pared 3 bases from V and 0 bases from J, leaving 13 bases between. The CDR3 sequence is CAISDPKRASTDTQYF. CDR3 coding DNA: TGTGCCATCAGTGACCCTAAGCGTGCTAGCACAGATACGCAGTATTTT.

This chain uses TRBV10-3 with TRBJ1-2, with TRBD1 identical over 7 bases. V gave up 6 bases and J gave up 6 bases; unmatched junction bases: 10. Per the germline V gene, CDR1 is ENHRY and CDR2 is SYGVKD. The CDR3 extends over 14 amino acids. The CDR3 bases are TGTGCCATCAGGGCAGGACAGGCAACCCATGGCTACACCTTC. This codes for CAIRAGQATHGYTF.

In this sample, this clone turned up once. The chain carries TRBV2 and TRBJ2-3; weak D call: TRBD1 (6 bases). Germline CDR1 is SNHLY and CDR2 is FYNNEI. V was pared by 0 bases and J by 3 bases, with 10 bases between. CDR3 length equals 15 residues. The CDR3 is CASSEAGTSTDTQYF. CDR3 DNA: TGTGCCAGCAGTGAAGCGGGGACATCAACAGATACGCAGTATTTT.

The chain has TRBV6-6 and TRBJ2-2; 10 bases agree with TRBD1. V dropped 8 bases and J dropped 4; count of bases not matched to a gene: 7. CDR1 and CDR2 (germline): MNHNY, SVGAGI (reference sequence). There are 15 residues in the CDR3. In nucleotides, the CDR3 is TGTGCCAGCCGGTTCGGGGACAGGGGCACCGGGGAGCTGTTTTTT. Its translation: CASRFGDRGTGELFF.

The chain recombines TRBV9 with TRBJ1-3; D not resolved. This CDR3 contains 16 residues. The germline V gene encodes CDR1 SGDLS and CDR2 YYNGEE. V lost 4 bases and J 4 bases, leaving 18 bases between the germline ends. In DNA form, the CDR3 reads TGTGCCAGCAGCTTCCGGGCCTCCCCCCCCGGAAACACCATATATTTT. It codes for CASSFRASPPGNTIYF. Together with reference TRBV9 and TRBJ1-3, the CDR3 gives the full variable domain: DSGVTQTPKHLITATGQRVTLRCSPRSGDLSVYWYQQSLDQGLQFLIQYYNGEERAKGNILERFSAQQFPDLHSELNLSSLELGDSALYFCASSFRASPPGNTIYFGEGSWLTVV.

The chain uses TRBV7-9 and TRBJ1-4, with TRBD1 matching over 7 bases. CDR3 size: 12 residues. The junction had 4 bases not matched to a gene; V was cut back by 6 bases and J by 9 bases. CDR1 and CDR2 from the germline V gene are SEHNR and FQNEAQ (reference sequence). The CDR3 loop is CASSAGGKKLFF. The CDR3 DNA reads as TGTGCCAGCAGTGCAGGGGGAAAAAAACTGTTTTTT.

This rearrangement joins TRBV18 to TRBJ1-2; no firm D call. The CDR3 has 14 residues. Germline V gene lookup returns CDR1 KGHSH and CDR2 LQKENI. With 4 bases removed from V and 0 bases from J, the gap between germline ends came to 9 bases. The DNA for the CDR3 is TGTGCCAGCTCACAGGGAGGATCTAACTATGGCTACACCTTC. Amino acids: CASSQGGSNYGYTF.

The V gene is TRBV5-1, the J gene TRBJ2-7; D is unclear. V gave up 0 bases and J gave up 2 bases, with 9 bases separating them. Germline V CDR1 and CDR2: SGHRS, YFSETQ. The CDR3 has 14 residues. The CDR3 spells CASSLVVGPYEQYF. The CDR3 bases are TGCGCCAGCAGCTTGGTTGTGGGCCCCTACGAGCAGTACTTC.

This chain joins TRBV7-8 and TRBJ2-5, with 9 nucleotides matching TRBD1. The V and J ends lost 2 bases and 1 base, in that order; junction bases with no gene match: 11. Per the germline V gene, CDR1 is SGHVS and CDR2 is FQNEAQ. There are 18 residues in the CDR3. The CDR3 spells CASSLRGRTGVGQETQYF. Written as DNA, the CDR3 is TGTGCCAGCAGCTTAAGGGGGAGGACAGGGGTTGGCCAAGAGACCCAGTACTTC.

As concerns this clone: Relative to the germline gene, one junction end is altered; a read error may explain this. The chain is built from TRBV5-1 and TRBJ1-1; D ambiguous. This CDR3 spans 16 amino acids. Germline CDR1 reads SGHRS; CDR2 reads YFSETQ. This CDR3 is CVSSEGFGQMNTEAFF. CDR3 in DNA: TGCGTCAGCAGCGAGGGTTTCGGGCAGATGAACACTGAAGCTTTCTTT. The whole variable domain, remainder taken from reference TRBV5-1 and TRBJ1-1, is KAGVTQTPRYLIKTRGQQVTLSCSPISGHRSVSWYQQTPGQGLQFLFEYFSETQRNKGNFPGRFSGRQFSNSRSEMNVSTLELGDSALYLCVSSEGFGQMNTEAFFGQGTRLTVV.

This chain links TRBV27 with TRBJ2-7; weak D call: TRBD1 (5 bases). CDR1 MNHEY and CDR2 SMNVEV come from the germline V gene (reference sequence). CDR3 length: 15 amino acids. Trimming removed 5 bases from V and 0 bases from J, with 14 bases in between. CDR3 nucleotides: TGTGCCAGCAGTACTCTCAGGGCGAGCTCCTACGAGCAGTACTTC. Its translation is CASSTLRASSYEQYF.

The chain links TRBV27 to TRBJ1-1, with D uncertain. Looked up from germline, CDR1 is MNHEY and CDR2 is SMNVEV (reference sequence). The V end was cut by 3 bases, the J end by 0 bases, with 5 bases between. The CDR3 is made up of 13 amino acids. This CDR3 is CASSFVMNTEAFF. The CDR3 nucleotides read TGTGCCAGCAGTTTTGTAATGAACACTGAAGCTTTCTTT.

V usage is TRBV5-5 and J usage is TRBJ1-5; D is undetermined. From germline, CDR1 is SGHKS and CDR2 YYEKEE (reference sequence). The CDR3 spans 16 residues. Trimming pared 0 bases from V and 0 bases from J, leaving 10 bases between. The CDR3 region is CASSLEAEFSNQPQHF. CDR3 sequence (DNA): TGTGCCAGCAGCTTGGAGGCAGAGTTTAGCAATCAGCCCCAGCATTTT.

The V gene is TRBV5-6, the J gene TRBJ1-5, with a tentative D call TRBD1 (5 bases). This CDR3 contains 17 residues. V was cut by 0 bases and J by 7 bases, with 20 bases left in between. Germline lookup yields CDR1 SGHDT and CDR2 YYEEEE. The CDR3 DNA follows: TGTGCCAGCAGCTTGGCCATTACCGGGGGAGGTGGGCAGCCCCAGCATTTT. Amino acid sequence: CASSLAITGGGGQPQHF.

By sample share, this clone is medium-sized (0.01 to 0.1%). The J gene is TRBJ1-1, the V gene TRBV7-9; D possibly corresponds to TRBD1 (6 bases). Germline V gene lookup returns CDR1 SEHNR and CDR2 FQNEAQ (reference sequence). Trimming stripped 5 bases from V and 5 bases from J, with 15 bases between. This CDR3 is 14 amino acids long. CDR3 loop: CASSQEGVGTEAFF. Written as DNA, the CDR3 is TGTGCCAGCAGCCAGGAGGGGGTAGGAACTGAAGCTTTCTTT.

This clone was found once. The J gene is TRBJ2-1, the V gene TRBV4-1, with 9 bases matching TRBD1. The J segment lost 4 bases and the V segment lost 2 bases, leaving 3 bases of the junction unmatched. The germline V gene has CDR1 MGHRA and CDR2 YSYEKL. This CDR3 region has 15 residues. The CDR3 sequence: CASSQTDRGYNEQFF. In DNA, the CDR3 is TGCGCCAGCAGCCAAACGGACAGGGGATACAATGAGCAGTTCTTC.